The T cell receptor (beta chain) described here comes from a study of blood T cells in healthy people across ages (dated by TCRdb to the mid-2010s). The study in broad terms: In model experiments, template switching captured roughly one uniquely barcoded TCR beta cDNA molecule for every two T cells. Donors of different ages were randomly distributed across sequencing lanes to avoid experimental bias. The study measured age-related changes in TCR beta repertoire diversity using deep sequencing normalized with unique cDNA molecular identifiers. Using the same blood draw, the study looked at two additional independent replicas of 1 million unique cDNA reads for two donors, one aged 18 to 30 and the other aged 80 or older. The donors were divided into four age groups: young (average around 16 years), middle-aged (about 39), aged (about 61) and long-lived (roughly 86).

The approximately 40 donors, aged about 6 to 90 years, were systemically healthy Caucasian individuals from Russia. Around 10 milliliters of peripheral blood were collected from each donor into EDTA-treated Vacutainer tubes. Ficoll-Paque density-gradient centrifugation was used to isolate PBMCs, with at least 6 million obtained per sample. Trizol reagent was used to extract total RNA from PBMCs, with at least 6 micrograms per sample. The percentages of naive CD45RAhigh/CD27high T cells were determined by flow cytometry on a PBMC aliquot from every donor. This clonotype was recorded a few times. Its antigen specificity is not known. Base qualities are not provided; no much larger clone lies one nucleotide away. The method was 5' RACE. Sequencing relied on an Illumina HiSeq 2500. A second PCR of about 6 to 12 cycles was performed with a sample-barcoded 5' primer and a J-beta primer mix. A unique molecular identifier was introduced onto each TCR beta cDNA molecule by a template-switch 5' adaptor carrying 12 random nucleotides. Each sample yielded at least 2.5 million CDR3-containing paired-end reads. All of the RNA was converted into first-strand cDNA using the Mint cDNA synthesis kit, with a TRBC-specific oligonucleotide serving as the primer. Following uracil-DNA glycosylase treatment, a first 18-cycle PCR with universal primers M1SS and BC2_uni_R was performed on all cDNA. The study's own analysis went as follows. Each sample was normalized by randomly selecting 1 million high-quality reads, each carrying a distinct molecular identifier. Instead of being binned into consensus sequences, reads that shared molecular identifiers were thrown out. MiTCR, set to a Q25 quality threshold and the strictest error-elimination algorithm, was used for CDR3 identification, clonotype clustering and error correction. A nonparametric unseen species model with Euler transformation was used to estimate lower-bound total TCR beta diversity. TCRdb applied fastp at Q25 and MiXCR to the public reads, then kept only in-frame beta chains. Each entry is one CDR3 protein sequence, shown with its most common DNA and genes. The V and J calls follow TCRdb's processing rather than the paper's. Here the sample has roughly 1.5 million distinct CDR3 sequences; 40% to 45% occur a single time. Of the sample, about 4% is held by the ten largest clones.

Points the paper makes about the study in general: Estimates of total diversity based on one million sequenced T cells were regarded as lower bounds and as underestimates. Compared with the aged group, the long-lived group had more naive CD4+ T cells, fewer expanded clones and increased TCR diversity, suggesting age selection. Observed TCR beta diversity correlated strongly with the percentage of naive T cells measured by flow cytometry. Because the CMV infection status of the donors was unknown, age-related changes in expanded clonotypes may potentially have been confounded. Because profiling used bulk unsorted PBMCs, naive and antigen-experienced compartments could not be compared conclusively. As age increased, observed TCR beta diversity per million T cells dropped in a roughly linear way, and a significant reduction was already evident by age around 41.

Including the terminal cysteine and phenylalanine, the CDR3 comprises 15 residues. The CDR3 DNA has 45 bases and is translated from base 1. Via the germline V gene (reference sequence), CDR1 is DFQATT and CDR2 SNEGSKA. V lost 6 bases and J lost 4 bases, and the count of bases not matched to a germline gene is 10. The clonotype comes from a woman under 30 in good health. Sequencing was performed on blood. The rearrangement joined TRBV20-1 to TRBJ2-1; 9 central bases correspond to TRBD2. The CDR3 amino acid sequence is: CSAGQAGGRYNEQFF. The nucleotide sequence reads as follows: TGCAGTGCCGGACAAGCGGGAGGTCGGTACAATGAGCAGTTCTTC.